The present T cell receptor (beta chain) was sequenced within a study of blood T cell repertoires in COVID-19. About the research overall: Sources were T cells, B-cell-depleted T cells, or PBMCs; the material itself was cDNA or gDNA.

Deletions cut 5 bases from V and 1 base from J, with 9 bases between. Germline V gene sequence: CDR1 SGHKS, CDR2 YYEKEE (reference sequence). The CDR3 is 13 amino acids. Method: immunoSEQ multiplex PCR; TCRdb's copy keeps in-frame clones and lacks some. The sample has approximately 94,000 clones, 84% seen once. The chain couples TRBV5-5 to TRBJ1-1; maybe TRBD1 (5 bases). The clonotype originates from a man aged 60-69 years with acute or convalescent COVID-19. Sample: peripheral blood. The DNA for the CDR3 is TGTGCCAGCAGGGAAGACAGGAACACTGAAGCTTTCTTT. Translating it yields CASREDRNTEAFF.